The sequence of this TCR beta chain was determined in a study of T cells in Graves' hyperthyroidism and ophthalmopathy. The study, taken as a whole, reports: Before onset, by a median of approximately 5.9 months, the model predicted ophthalmopathy.

Researchers took RNA transcripts and amplified the TCR beta CDR3 regions from them. Carried out on the TCR CDR3, a first-round RT-PCR used the HTBI primer set. TCRdb passed the multiplex PCR reads through MiXCR, listing each CDR3 protein once. The sample yields approximately 710,000 distinct CDR3 sequences, roughly 17% seen once. This clonotype has at least ten counts. Its antigen is unknown. Germline V lookup: CDR1 GTSNPN, CDR2 SVGIG (reference sequence). This CDR3 comprises 14 residues. Trimming pared 1 base from V and 4 bases from J, leaving 14 bases between. Material: blood. This clonotype originated in a man in his forties or fifties with Graves' hyperthyroidism. The chain combines TRBV30 with TRBJ2-7; the D gene is possibly TRBD2 (7 bases). The CDR3 is CAWSGAGAQYEQYF. DNA for the CDR3: TGTGCCTGGAGTGGGGCGGGGGCGCAGTACGAGCAGTACTTC.